Included here is one T cell receptor beta chain sequence, with context. This record comes from a study of blood T cells in healthy people across ages. Primers used in a second PCR of about 7 to 12 cycles were a sample-barcoded 5' primer and a J-beta primer mix. TCRdb redid the calling of the 5' RACE reads with MiXCR, one entry per CDR3 protein. Among 700,000 to 900,000 distinct CDR3 sequences listed, 40% to 65% were seen once. Sequencing input: blood. The receptor's source is an elderly man in good health.

DNA of the CDR3: TGTGCCAGCAGTGCCGGGGTGGCGGGCTACACCTTC. Residues: CASSAGVAGYTF. V and J are TRBV6-1 and TRBJ1-2; D is uncertain. Trimming took off 4 bases at V and 8 bases at J, with 11 bases between the two ends. Per the germline V gene, CDR1 is MNHNS and CDR2 is SASEGT. The CDR3 has 12 amino acids.